Described below is a single TCR beta chain sequence and its context. What it binds is unknown. The data originate from a study of a mutant IDH1 vaccine in newly diagnosed glioma. Whole-study results and caveats: Vaccination elicited immune responses in approximately 93% of patients.

CDR3 length equals 13 residues. CDR1 is MNHEY and CDR2 is SMNVEV in the germline V gene (reference sequence). V was trimmed by 5 bases and J by 5 bases, leaving 13 bases between them. The time point was: week 5, during vaccination. What each vaccine dose contained was 300 ug of mutant IDH1 20-mer peptide, accompanied by topical imiquimod. The assay was immunoSEQ multiplex PCR, and TCRdb's table has in-frame clones only and misses some. This sample has under 70,000 clones, with roughly 80% found just once. V gene TRBV27 combines with J gene TRBJ2-7; D is unclear. This receptor was obtained from a woman in her forties or fifties with glioma. The sample here was PBMCs, taken from a glioma patient whose treatment included an IDH1 peptide vaccine. In DNA, the CDR3 is TGTGCCAGCAGTAACCCACGGACGGACGAGCAGTACTTC. Its translation is CASSNPRTDEQYF.